This TCR beta chain stems from a study of T cells after yellow fever vaccination. From the 5' RACE reads, TCRdb called clonotypes with MiXCR, one entry per CDR3 protein. The sample has about 300,000 distinct CDR3 sequences, around 8.6% seen once. CDR1 and CDR2 (germline): LGHNA, YSLEER. CDR3 size: 16 residues. The V end lost 1 base, the J end lost 6 bases, and 15 bases lay between the germline ends. The specimen was CD4+ T cells sorted from PBMCs, collected 5 days after the yellow fever booster vaccination. The gene calls are TRBV4-3 and TRBJ2-2, with a weak D call TRBD2 (7 bases). The receptor was isolated from a man aged 18 to 35 who received the YFV17D yellow fever vaccine. CDR3 in DNA: TGCGCCAGCAGCCAAGTCGGAGGGGGGGCGGCCGGGGAGCTGTTTTTT. Translated: CASSQVGGGAAGELFF.